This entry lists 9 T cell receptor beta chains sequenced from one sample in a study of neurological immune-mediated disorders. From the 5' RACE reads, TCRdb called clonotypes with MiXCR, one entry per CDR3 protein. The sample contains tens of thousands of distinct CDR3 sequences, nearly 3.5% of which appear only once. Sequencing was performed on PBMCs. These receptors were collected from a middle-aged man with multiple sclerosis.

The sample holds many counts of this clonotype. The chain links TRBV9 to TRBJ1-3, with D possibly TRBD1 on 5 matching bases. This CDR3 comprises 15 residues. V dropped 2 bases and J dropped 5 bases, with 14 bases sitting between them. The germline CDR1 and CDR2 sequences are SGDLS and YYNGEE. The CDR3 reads CASSVTVQARNTIYF. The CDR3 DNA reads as TGTGCCAGCAGCGTGACAGTACAGGCTAGAAACACCATATATTTT.

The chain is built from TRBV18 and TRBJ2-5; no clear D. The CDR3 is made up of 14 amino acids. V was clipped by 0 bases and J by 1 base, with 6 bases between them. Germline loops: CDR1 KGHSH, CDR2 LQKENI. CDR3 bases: TGTGCCAGCTCACCACCGCAGGTCCAAGAGACCCAGTACTTC. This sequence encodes CASSPPQVQETQYF.

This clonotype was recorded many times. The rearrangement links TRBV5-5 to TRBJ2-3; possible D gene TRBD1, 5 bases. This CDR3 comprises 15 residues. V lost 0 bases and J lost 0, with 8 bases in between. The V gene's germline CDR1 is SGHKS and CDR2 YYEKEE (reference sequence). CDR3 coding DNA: TGTGCCAGCAGCTTGGGACAGACTAGCACAGATACGCAGTATTTT. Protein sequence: CASSLGQTSTDTQYF.

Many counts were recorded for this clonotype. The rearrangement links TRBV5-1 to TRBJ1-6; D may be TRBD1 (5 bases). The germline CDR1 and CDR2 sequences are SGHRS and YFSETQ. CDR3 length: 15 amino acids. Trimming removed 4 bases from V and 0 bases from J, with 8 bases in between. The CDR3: CASSPTVSYNSPLHF. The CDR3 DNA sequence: TGCGCCAGCAGCCCGACAGTCTCCTATAATTCACCCCTCCACTTT.

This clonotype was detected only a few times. DNA of the CDR3: TGTGCCAGCTCTAAGGGGACAGGGGGTAATGAGCAGTTCTTC. It translates to CASSKGTGGNEQFF. This chain uses TRBV18 with TRBJ2-1; 11 bases align to TRBD1. CDR1 KGHSH and CDR2 LQKENI come from the germline V gene. The J segment lost 7 bases and the V segment lost 6 bases, leaving 5 bases of the junction unmatched. This CDR3 has 14 amino acids.

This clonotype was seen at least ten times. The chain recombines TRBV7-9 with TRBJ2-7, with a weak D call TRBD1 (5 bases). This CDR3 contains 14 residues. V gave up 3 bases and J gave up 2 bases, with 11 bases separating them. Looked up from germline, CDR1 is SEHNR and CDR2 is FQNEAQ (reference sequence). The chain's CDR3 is CASSFDSTAYEQYF. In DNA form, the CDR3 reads TGTGCCAGCAGCTTCGACTCGACAGCCTACGAGCAGTACTTC. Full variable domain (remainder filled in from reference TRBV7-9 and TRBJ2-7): DTGVSQNPRHKITKRGQNVTFRCDPISEHNRLYWYRQTLGQGPEFLTYFQNEAQLEKSRLLSDRFSAERPKGSFSTLEIQRTEQGDSAMYLCASSFDSTAYEQYFGPGTRLTVT.

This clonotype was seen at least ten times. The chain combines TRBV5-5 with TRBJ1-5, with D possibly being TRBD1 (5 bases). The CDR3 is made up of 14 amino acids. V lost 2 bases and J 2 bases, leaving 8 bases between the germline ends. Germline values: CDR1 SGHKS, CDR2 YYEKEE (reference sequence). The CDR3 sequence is CASSFQGGNQPQHF. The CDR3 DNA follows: TGTGCCAGCAGCTTTCAGGGCGGCAATCAGCCCCAGCATTTT.

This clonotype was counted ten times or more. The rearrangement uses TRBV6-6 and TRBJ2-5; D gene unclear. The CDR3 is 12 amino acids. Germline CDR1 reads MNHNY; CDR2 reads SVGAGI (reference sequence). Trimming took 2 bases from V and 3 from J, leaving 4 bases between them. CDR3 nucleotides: TGTGCCAGCAGTTACACGGAAGAGACCCAGTACTTC. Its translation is CASSYTEETQYF.

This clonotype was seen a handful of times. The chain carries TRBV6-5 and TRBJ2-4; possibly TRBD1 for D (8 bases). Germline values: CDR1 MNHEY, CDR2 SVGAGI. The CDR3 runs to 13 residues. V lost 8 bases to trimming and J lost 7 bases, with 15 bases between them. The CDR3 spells CASAGDRRNIQYF. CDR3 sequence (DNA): TGTGCCAGCGCGGGGGACAGGCGGAACATTCAGTACTTC.